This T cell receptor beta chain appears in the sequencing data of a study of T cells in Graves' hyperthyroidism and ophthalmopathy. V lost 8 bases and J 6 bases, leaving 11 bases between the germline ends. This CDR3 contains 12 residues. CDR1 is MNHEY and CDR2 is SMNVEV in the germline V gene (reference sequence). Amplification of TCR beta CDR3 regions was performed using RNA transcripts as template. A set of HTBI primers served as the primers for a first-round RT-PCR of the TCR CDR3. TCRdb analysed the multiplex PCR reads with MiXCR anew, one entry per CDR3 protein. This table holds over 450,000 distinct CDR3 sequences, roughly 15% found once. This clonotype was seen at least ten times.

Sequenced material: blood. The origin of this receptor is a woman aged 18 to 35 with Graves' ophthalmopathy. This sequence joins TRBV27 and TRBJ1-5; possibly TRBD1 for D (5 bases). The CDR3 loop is CASGGVGQPQHF. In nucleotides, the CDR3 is TGTGCCAGCGGAGGGGTGGGTCAGCCCCAGCATTTT.